Shown below are 18 T cell receptor beta chains from a single sample sequenced in a study of T-cell reconstitution after alpha-beta-depleted transplantation in children. It was with unique molecular identifiers that the TCRbeta library was prepared. MiXCR, run by TCRdb on the PCR reads, gives a single entry per CDR3 protein. The sample holds 250,000 to 350,000 distinct CDR3 sequences; nearly 10% are singletons and the top ten take about a tenth. Material: PBMCs from the stem cell graft donor, obtained from the stem cell graft. These receptors originate from a human donor who donated a stem cell graft to a child with SCID.

The rearrangement links TRBV5-4 to TRBJ2-7; 14 positions match TRBD2. The germline gives CDR1 SGHNT, CDR2 YYREEE (reference sequence). V was clipped by 0 bases and J by 0 bases; unmatched bases: 8. CDR3 length: 19 residues. CDR3: CASSLAWTSGGQRSYEQYF. The CDR3 DNA is TGTGCCAGCAGCTTGGCCTGGACTAGCGGGGGGCAACGCTCCTACGAGCAGTACTTC.

This clonotype has just a few counts. The chain recombines TRBV5-1 with TRBJ2-6; no definite D call. Trimming pared 2 bases from V and 0 bases from J, leaving 12 bases between. The CDR3 covers 17 residues. CDR1 SGHRS and CDR2 YFSETQ come from the germline V gene. CDR3 in amino acids: CASSFPGIPSGANVLTF. The CDR3, as DNA: TGCGCCAGCAGCTTTCCAGGCATACCCTCTGGGGCCAACGTCCTGACTTTC.

In this sample, this clonotype turned up many times. The gene calls are TRBV6-5 and TRBJ2-1; 8 bases are shared with TRBD2. V was clipped by 2 bases and J by 7 bases; unmatched bases: 7. Germline V gene lookup returns CDR1 MNHEY and CDR2 SVGAGI. The CDR3 has 15 amino acids. CDR3 sequence (DNA): TGTGCCAGCAGTTACACGCCGAGCGGGGGTAATGAGCAGTTCTTC. Translated, it gives CASSYTPSGGNEQFF.

The table lists this clonotype with a few counts. The chain employs TRBV6-2 or TRBV6-3 and TRBJ1-2; maybe TRBD1 (5 bases). V dropped 2 bases and J dropped 4 bases, with 14 bases sitting between them. Germline V gene data show CDR1 as MNHEY and CDR2 as SVGEGT. The CDR3 extends over 15 amino acids. The CDR3, as DNA: TGTGCCAGCAGTTACCAGCCCGACAGAGGCTATGGCTACACCTTC. Translating gives CASSYQPDRGYGYTF.

Of note for this clonotype: A much larger clone is a single base away; this may be a read error. This rearrangement joins TRBV10-2 to TRBJ2-5; unclear D gene. Germline CDR1 WSHSY, CDR2 SAAADI. The length of the CDR3 is 15 residues. The CDR3 nucleotides read TGCGCCAGCAGTGAGTCTGGCCTTCTCCAAGAGACCAAGTACTTC. This codes for CASSESGLLQETKYF.

The chain links TRBV5-1 to TRBJ2-7; TRBD1 agrees at 8 bases. With V trimmed by 0 bases and J by 0 bases, 11 bases remained unmatched. The V gene's germline CDR1 is SGHRS and CDR2 YFSETQ. The CDR3 spans 18 residues. The DNA of the CDR3 is TGCGCCAGCAGCTTGGCCGGGGACAGGCCCACCTCCTCCTACGAGCAGTACTTC. Amino acids: CASSLAGDRPTSSYEQYF.

This chain connects TRBV7-9 to TRBJ1-2; D perhaps matches TRBD1 (5 bases). CDR3 length: 14 residues. The V gene's germline CDR1 is SEHNR and CDR2 FQNEAQ (reference sequence). Deletions cut 0 bases from V and 4 bases from J, with 9 bases between. CDR3 nucleotide sequence: TGTGCCAGCAGCTTAGCCGGGGGGTTCTATGGCTACACCTTC. Protein: CASSLAGGFYGYTF.

The chain links TRBV12-3 or TRBV12-4 to TRBJ2-3; TRBD1 is a possible D gene (6 bases). The CDR3 is 14 residues long. V lost 6 bases and J 4 bases, leaving 14 bases between the germline ends. The CDR3: CASSPGRGSDTQYF. The CDR3 nucleotides read TGTGCCAGCAGCCCCGGCAGGGGCTCAGATACGCAGTATTTT.

This clonotype showed up just a few times. The chain's CDR3 is CASSSPDSRTEAFF. As DNA, the CDR3 is TGCGCCAGCAGCTCGCCTGACAGTCGGACTGAAGCTTTCTTT. V and J are TRBV5-1 and TRBJ1-1; perhaps TRBD1 as D (5 bases). Looked up from germline, CDR1 is SGHRS and CDR2 is YFSETQ. Trimming took off 3 bases at V and 5 bases at J, with 14 bases between the two ends. There are 14 residues in the CDR3. The full variable domain, with the rest looked up from reference TRBV5-1 and TRBJ1-1, is KAGVTQTPRYLIKTRGQQVTLSCSPISGHRSVSWYQQTPGQGLQFLFEYFSETQRNKGNFPGRFSGRQFSNSRSEMNVSTLELGDSALYLCASSSPDSRTEAFFGQGTRLTVV.

This chain connects TRBV19 to TRBJ2-5; a possible D gene is TRBD1 (6 bases). Germline CDR1 reads LNHDA; CDR2 reads SQIVND (reference sequence). V was shortened by 6 bases and J by 3 bases, with 14 bases between the two germline ends. The CDR3 has 14 residues. The CDR3 DNA sequence: TGTGCCAGTAGGAATACAGGGAGTAAAGAGACCCAGTACTTC. Protein sequence: CASRNTGSKETQYF.

The J gene is TRBJ2-1, the V gene TRBV3-1, with 7 bases fitting TRBD2. The germline V gene has CDR1 LGHDT and CDR2 YNNKEL (reference sequence). Trimming at V came to 0 bases and at J to 10 bases, leaving 3 bases not matched to a gene. CDR3 length: 13 residues. The DNA for the CDR3 is TGTGCCAGCAGCCAAGACCTCGGGAGGGAGCAGTTCTTC. The encoded protein is CASSQDLGREQFF.

The V call is TRBV7-9, the J call TRBJ2-7; D call uncertain. The V end was cut by 2 bases, the J end by 5 bases, with 13 bases between. This CDR3 spans 14 amino acids. Germline assignment: CDR1 SEHNR and CDR2 FQNEAQ (reference sequence). The DNA for the CDR3 is TGTGCCAGCAGCTTAACGTCCGGGTTCAACGAGCAGTACTTC. Translation: CASSLTSGFNEQYF.

This clonotype was detected ten times or more. This chain links TRBV10-3 with TRBJ2-1; 10 bases map to TRBD2. Germline V gene data show CDR1 as ENHRY and CDR2 as SYGVKD. The CDR3 is made up of 15 amino acids. V was pared by 3 bases and J by 6 bases, with 5 bases of the junction left unmatched. In DNA form, the CDR3 reads TGTGCCATCAGTGACCATAGCGGGGGGCTCAATGAGCAGTTCTTC. It translates to CAISDHSGGLNEQFF.

This clonotype appeared a few times. V gene TRBV5-1 combines with J gene TRBJ2-3, with D perhaps matching TRBD1 or TRBD2 (6 bases each). The CDR3 runs 18 residues. V lost 4 bases and J lost 1, with 22 bases in between. Germline V gene sequence: CDR1 SGHRS, CDR2 YFSETQ. CDR3: CASSRTKGGFEGTDTQYF. The CDR3 region has the DNA TGCGCCAGCAGCCGTACGAAGGGGGGCTTCGAGGGCACAGATACGCAGTATTTT. Supplemented by reference TRBV5-1 and TRBJ2-3, the full variable domain reads KAGVTQTPRYLIKTRGQQVTLSCSPISGHRSVSWYQQTPGQGLQFLFEYFSETQRNKGNFPGRFSGRQFSNSRSEMNVSTLELGDSALYLCASSRTKGGFEGTDTQYFGPGTRLTVL.

This clonotype appeared a few times. The chain carries TRBV11-1 and TRBJ1-6; D call uncertain. Trimming pared 2 bases from V and 8 bases from J, leaving 13 bases between. Germline-derived CDR1 and CDR2 are SGHAT and FQDESV (reference sequence). The CDR3 length is 15 residues. The CDR3 DNA is TGTGCCAGCAGCTTATCCCGGGCCAGTGATTCACCCCTCCACTTT. It specifies CASSLSRASDSPLHF.

The chain combines TRBV28 with TRBJ2-7, with TRBD1 matching 8 bases. Germline trimming cut 6 bases from V and 2 bases from J; bases unmatched to any gene: 3. This CDR3 has 13 amino acids. Germline loops: CDR1 MDHEN, CDR2 SYDVKM. The CDR3 sequence: CASRRTGTYEQYF. The CDR3 DNA reads as TGTGCCAGCAGGAGGACAGGGACCTACGAGCAGTACTTC.

This clonotype was seen only a few times. The chain joins TRBV5-1 to TRBJ2-5, with 8 bases lining up with TRBD1. CDR3 length: 19 residues. Germline CDR1 is SGHRS and CDR2 is YFSETQ. Trimming cost V 4 bases and J 5 bases; bases outside gene matches: 22. The DNA for the CDR3 is TGCGCCAGCAGCCCGCCTACCTTTCTGGTGGGACAGGCGACGGAGACCCAGTACTTC. This gives the protein CASSPPTFLVGQATETQYF.

This clonotype was seen a few times. The chain recombines TRBV7-8 with TRBJ1-2, with TRBD1 identical over 9 bases. CDR3 length: 15 residues. V gave up 3 bases and J gave up 6 bases; unmatched junction bases: 8. Germline lookup yields CDR1 SGHVS and CDR2 FQNEAQ. The CDR3 nucleotides read TGTGCCAGCAGCTTGGGGTGGGACAGGGAGGATGGCTACACCTTC. This gives the protein CASSLGWDREDGYTF.